What follows describes a single TCR beta chain. Its antigen is unidentified. The sample is drawn from a study of beta chain features in type 1 diabetes. The isolated RNA, all of it, was reverse transcribed, so expressed TCRB transcripts were what got sequenced. Naive, central memory and regulatory T cell samples yielded some 3.9 million reads on average. The table came from immunoSEQ multiplex PCR; TCRdb's copy has only in-frame clones and leaves some out. The sample includes nearly 350,000 clones, over 7% seen only once; the top ten take roughly 1%. Averaging approximately 0.11 L, one heparinised blood draw came from each individual donor. CDR1 and CDR2 (germline): MDHEN, SYDVKM. Trimming left V 7 bases short and J 8 bases short, with 17 bases between. This CDR3 comprises 13 residues. Study-wide findings and caveats: Researchers could not determine here whether HLA type influences TCRB rearrangement. Significant though moderate, a shortening of TCRB CDR3s appeared in all four CD4+ subsets of Type 1 diabetes patients.

The sample comprised central memory CD4+ T cells from blood. This TCR came from a man younger than 45 with type 1 diabetes. The chain links TRBV28 to TRBJ1-2, with D possibly matching TRBD1 (6 bases). CDR3 amino acids: CASKTGLGGGYTF. CDR3 bases: TGTGCCAGCAAAACAGGGTTAGGCGGGGGCTACACCTTC.